This passage covers 12 T cell receptor beta chains from one sample sequenced in a study of blood T cell repertoires in COVID-19. Data came from immunoSEQ multiplex PCR; TCRdb stores just in-frame clones and leaves some out. Counted here are around 99,000 clones, 84% occurring once; the ten biggest clones make up approximately 4.4%. The material sequenced was peripheral blood. These receptors originate from a human donor in a cohort sampled during active COVID-19.

The chain uses TRBV20-1 and TRBJ2-7; 8 nucleotides agree with TRBD2. This CDR3 region has 11 residues. Germline assignment: CDR1 DFQATT and CDR2 SNEGSKA (reference sequence). V lost 4 bases, J lost 5 bases, and 1 base stayed unmatched. The CDR3 nucleotides read TGCAGTGCTACGGGGGGGGACGAGCAGTACTTC. Its protein product is CSATGGDEQYF.

The rearrangement joins TRBV3-1 (or the pseudogene TRBV3-2) to TRBJ2-5, with TRBD1 matching 12 bases. Germline V lookup: CDR1 LGHDT, CDR2 YNNKEL (reference sequence). The CDR3 spans 16 residues. With 4 bases clipped from V and 4 bases from J, the junction kept 7 bases outside the gene matches. The CDR3 nucleotides read TGTGCCAGCAGCCTAAGGGGGACAGGGGGCCGAGAGACCCAGTACTTC. Protein product: CASSLRGTGGRETQYF.

V and J are TRBV5-1 and TRBJ2-1, with TRBD2 identical over 7 bases. The germline V gene has CDR1 SGHRS and CDR2 YFSETQ. The J segment lost 1 base and the V segment lost 7 bases, leaving 5 bases of the junction unmatched. This CDR3 contains 14 residues. The CDR3 nucleotides read TGCGCCAGCCGGGGGGTGGGTTCCTACAATGAGCAGTTCTTC. This translates into CASRGVGSYNEQFF.

This clone was seen once. The rearrangement uses TRBV19 and TRBJ2-1, with D possibly matching TRBD1 (5 bases). Germline V lookup: CDR1 LNHDA, CDR2 SQIVND (reference sequence). The V and J ends lost 6 bases and 2 bases respectively, with 11 bases between them. CDR3 length: 14 amino acids. In nucleotides, the CDR3 is TGTGCCAGTAGGCCCAGGGCCCCCTACAATGAGCAGTTCTTC. It translates to CASRPRAPYNEQFF.

This clone was seen more than once but under ten times. The chain couples TRBV19 to TRBJ2-1; 7 positions agree with TRBD1. This CDR3 spans 13 amino acids. V trimming: 5 bases; J trimming: 3 bases; junction bases outside the gene matches: 1. Germline values: CDR1 LNHDA, CDR2 SQIVND (reference sequence). CDR3 region: CASSYRGYNEQFF. The DNA of the CDR3 is TGTGCCAGTAGTTACAGGGGCTACAATGAGCAGTTCTTC. Filled out from reference TRBV19 and TRBJ2-1, the complete variable domain reads DGGITQSPKYLFRKEGQNVTLSCEQNLNHDAMYWYRQDPGQGLRLIYYSQIVNDFQKGDIAEGYSVSREKKESFPLTVTSAQKNPTAFYLCASSYRGYNEQFFGPGTRLTVL.

This chain links TRBV16 with TRBJ1-2, with a weak D call TRBD1 (6 bases). This CDR3 contains 16 residues. Germline V lookup: CDR1 KGHSY, CDR2 FQNENV. Trimming took 0 bases from V and 3 from J, leaving 14 bases between them. CDR3 region: CASSQSQGRTDYGYTF. The CDR3 DNA follows: TGTGCCAGCAGCCAATCACAGGGTAGGACGGACTATGGCTACACCTTC.

The sample holds a few counts of this clone. V is TRBV3-1 (or the pseudogene TRBV3-2) and J is TRBJ1-3, with 8 bases that match TRBD1. The CDR3 totals 17 residues. V trimming: 1 base; J trimming: 3 bases; junction bases outside the gene matches: 8. Looked up from germline, CDR1 is LGHDT and CDR2 is YNNKEL (reference sequence). The CDR3 DNA reads as TGTGCCAGCAGCCAAGGAACAGGGGGAGAGCTTGGAAACACCATATATTTT. This sequence encodes CASSQGTGGELGNTIYF.

The chain carries TRBV27 and TRBJ2-7, with TRBD1 matching 9 bases. Per the germline V gene, CDR1 is MNHEY and CDR2 is SMNVEV (reference sequence). Trimming at V came to 3 bases and at J to 0 bases, leaving 0 bases not matched to a gene. There are 14 residues in the CDR3. The CDR3 reads CASSLGQGSYEQYF. DNA for the CDR3: TGTGCCAGCAGTTTGGGACAGGGCTCCTACGAGCAGTACTTC.

J is TRBJ1-6 and V is TRBV25-1, with 9 bases fitting TRBD1. CDR3 size: 14 residues. Trimming took 6 bases from V and 9 from J; bases not matched to a gene: 6. Germline CDR1 is MGHDK and CDR2 is SYGVNS. CDR3 DNA sequence: TGTGCCAGCAGCCACGGACAGGGGAGTTCACCCCTCCACTTT. This encodes CASSHGQGSSPLHF.

V gene TRBV5-6 combines with J gene TRBJ1-2; D call uncertain. CDR1 is SGHDT, CDR2 YYEEEE, per germline. V gave up 3 bases and J gave up 7 bases, with 16 bases separating them. The CDR3 has 14 residues. CDR3 sequence reads: CASSWADGAGGYTF. The CDR3 bases are TGTGCCAGCAGCTGGGCGGACGGAGCGGGTGGCTACACCTTC.

The gene calls are TRBV11-2 and TRBJ1-1, with D uncertain. With 4 bases removed from V and 11 bases from J, the gap between germline ends came to 11 bases. The CDR3 runs to 11 residues. Germline CDR1 SGHAT, CDR2 FQNNGV. CDR3 in DNA: TGTGCCAGCAGCTCGCAGGTGGGCGCTTTCTTT. This encodes CASSSQVGAFF. The full variable domain, in which reference TRBV11-2 and TRBJ1-1 provide the parts outside the CDR3, is EAGVAQSPRYKIIEKRQSVAFWCNPISGHATLYWYQQILGQGPKLLIQFQNNGVVDDSQLPKDRFSAERLKGVDSTLKIQPAKLEDSAVYLCASSSQVGAFFGQGTRLTVV.

In this sample, this clone turned up a few times. The rearrangement uses TRBV10-3 and TRBJ1-2; D is unclear. V was trimmed by 0 bases and J by 4 bases, leaving 6 bases between them. There are 13 residues in the CDR3. CDR1 ENHRY and CDR2 SYGVKD come from the germline V gene. This CDR3 is CAISESAIYGYTF. The CDR3 DNA is TGTGCCATCAGTGAGTCCGCGATCTATGGCTACACCTTC.